Reported below is one T cell receptor beta chain. Its cognate antigen is unknown. Healthy donors of bone marrow made up the group. Each donor was nominally healthy when sampled (though unrecorded immune exposures were likely). The source of the sample is a study of cytomegalovirus exposure and HLA in healthy donors. Overall study results and limits: Reportedly, diagnosis of cytomegalovirus status by the classifier showed high specificity and sensitivity. In terms of immune exposure information, only CMV serostatus was available.

The PCR employed 60 Vbeta primers together with 13 Jbeta primers. Measured with immunoSEQ multiplex PCR; TCRdb has only the in-frame clones, and not every one. The sample records about 150,000 clones, roughly 77% being singletons. This CDR3 comprises 17 residues. This TCR came from a young man in good health and CMV-seropositive. The specimen was PBMCs. This rearrangement joins TRBV21-1 to TRBJ2-5; TRBD2, the table's D call, lacks a check against the DNA. TRBV21-1 is termed a pseudogene. CDR3 loop: CASNKAWIGPREGTQYF. CDR3 coding DNA: TGTGCCAGCAACAAAGCGTGGATAGGACCCAGGGAGGGGACCCAGTACTTC.